A single sample gave rise to the 18 T cell receptor beta chains below, sequenced in a study of Graves' ophthalmopathy and Graves' hyperthyroidism. Amplification from RNA transcripts yielded the TCR beta CDR3 regions. RT-PCR in the first round used HTBI primers; a second-round multiplex PCR followed. TCRdb independently ran MiXCR on the multiplex PCR reads; one entry per CDR3 protein. Seen here are under 350,000 distinct CDR3 sequences, roughly 16% observed once, and the top ten hold approximately 13%. The source material was peripheral blood. Source of these receptors: an adult man with Graves' ophthalmopathy.

This clonotype was seen only once. The chain is built from TRBV7-2 and TRBJ2-5, with 10 bases matching TRBD1. There are 15 residues in the CDR3. V lost 5 bases, J lost 5 bases, and 8 bases stayed unmatched. In germline, CDR1 is SGHTA, CDR2 FQGNSA. DNA for the CDR3: TGTGCCAGCAGCAACCGGGACAGGGGAGGTGAGACCCAGTACTTC. It specifies CASSNRDRGGETQYF.

The table lists this clonotype with many counts. The chain uses TRBV6-1 and TRBJ2-5; TRBD1 matches at 11 bases. Germline-derived CDR1 and CDR2 are MNHNS and SASEGT. This CDR3 is 15 amino acids long. The V gene end was trimmed by 0 bases and the J gene end by 6 bases; junction bases not matched to a gene: 3. CDR3 DNA: TGTGCCAGCAGTGAAGCGGGACAGGGGGGAAAGACCCAGTACTTC. Amino acids: CASSEAGQGGKTQYF.

This chain connects TRBV6-5 to TRBJ2-5, with 7 bases lining up with TRBD2. CDR1 and CDR2 (germline): MNHEY, SVGAGI. Trimming cost V 5 bases and J 2 bases; bases outside gene matches: 8. The CDR3 has 15 residues. The CDR3 coding sequence is TGTGCCAGCAGTCTAATCGGGGGGTTGCAAGAGACCCAGTACTTC. Translation: CASSLIGGLQETQYF.

The sample holds many counts of this clonotype. The chain has TRBV6-1 and TRBJ2-7; 7 positions match TRBD1. There are 16 residues in the CDR3. The V and J ends lost 7 bases and 1 base, in that order; junction bases with no gene match: 13. Germline CDR1 is MNHNS and CDR2 is SASEGT. The CDR3: CASKDVGTAISYEQYF. CDR3 sequence (DNA): TGTGCCAGCAAGGACGTCGGGACAGCTATATCCTACGAGCAGTACTTC.

This clonotype was counted many times. The J gene is TRBJ2-3, the V gene TRBV15, with D unclear. The CDR3 runs to 15 residues. Trimming cost V 0 bases and J 0 bases, with 7 bases left between them. Germline lookup yields CDR1 LNHNV and CDR2 YYDKDF (reference sequence). In nucleotides, the CDR3 is TGTGCCACCAGCAGAGATCGAGCCAGCACAGATACGCAGTATTTT. Its protein product is CATSRDRASTDTQYF. Full variable domain (remainder filled in from reference TRBV15 and TRBJ2-3): DAMVIQNPRYQVTQFGKPVTLSCSQTLNHNVMYWYQQKSSQAPKLLFHYYDKDFNNEADTPDNFQSRRPNTSFCFLDIRSPGLGDTAMYLCATSRDRASTDTQYFGPGTRLTVL.

This clonotype was picked up many times. The gene calls are TRBV30 and TRBJ1-2; TRBD1 aligns across 10 bases. Germline V gene lookup returns CDR1 GTSNPN and CDR2 SVGIG (reference sequence). The CDR3 consists of 12 residues. V dropped 8 bases and J dropped 4; count of bases not matched to a gene: 4. The chain's CDR3 is CALGQGIYGYTF. The CDR3 DNA reads as TGTGCCCTGGGACAGGGGATCTATGGCTACACCTTC.

Remarks on this clonotype: At one boundary the junction diverges from the germline segment, which might be a read error. The chain links TRBV4-2 to TRBJ2-4; 10 bases are a match to TRBD1. The CDR3 has 17 residues. CDR1 is LGHNA, CDR2 YNFKEQ, per germline. This CDR3 is CASSPTLLGTGVPIPYF. CDR3 DNA sequence: TGTGCCAGCAGCCCGACCTTATTGGGGACAGGGGTTCCCATTCCGTACTTC.

This clonotype was recorded many times. The chain links TRBV27 to TRBJ2-1, with D perhaps TRBD2 (6 bases). CDR1 is MNHEY, CDR2 SMNVEV, per germline (reference sequence). This CDR3 comprises 13 residues. V was trimmed by 6 bases and J by 5 bases, leaving 11 bases between them. CDR3 protein: CASRKTSNNEQFF. CDR3 nucleotide sequence: TGTGCCAGCAGGAAAACTAGCAACAATGAGCAGTTCTTC.

In its sample, this clonotype was seen many times. This chain connects TRBV6-1 to TRBJ1-1; 7 nucleotides match TRBD1. The CDR3 is 14 amino acids. The ends lost 6 bases at V and 4 bases at J; junction bases unmatched: 8. The germline V gene encodes CDR1 MNHNS and CDR2 SASEGT. DNA of the CDR3: TGTGCCAGCAGCCGGACAGGCTGGGGCACTGAAGCTTTCTTT. Protein: CASSRTGWGTEAFF.

With regard to this clonotype: One end of the junction does not line up with germline, which may come from a read error. The gene calls are TRBV6-1 and TRBJ2-7; possible D gene TRBD1, 6 bases. Germline CDR1 MNHNS, CDR2 SASEGT. This CDR3 is 14 amino acids long. The CDR3 DNA reads TGCGCCAGCTCAAAGGACAGTAGCTCCTACGAGCAGTACTTC. Its translation is CASSKDSSSYEQYF.

This clonotype was observed many times. The CDR3 sequence: CASSPAGRVNEQYF. The CDR3 DNA follows: TGCGCCAGCAGTCCCGCTGGCAGGGTCAACGAGCAGTACTTC. The V and J genes are TRBV10-1 and TRBJ2-7, with D possibly matching TRBD1 (5 bases). Germline CDR1 reads WNHNN; CDR2 reads SYGVQD (reference sequence). Trimming took off 5 bases at V and 5 bases at J, with 16 bases between the two ends. This CDR3 contains 14 residues.

This chain links TRBV19 with TRBJ2-7; a weak D match, TRBD2 (5 bases). The CDR3 has 13 residues. The germline V gene has CDR1 LNHDA and CDR2 SQIVND (reference sequence). Trimming cost V 7 bases and J 5 bases, with 15 bases left between them. In DNA, the CDR3 is TGTGCCAGTATTGGAGGTTTAGACCACGAGCAGTACTTC. Protein: CASIGGLDHEQYF. The variable domain in full, with the rest retrieved from reference TRBV19 and TRBJ2-7, is DGGITQSPKYLFRKEGQNVTLSCEQNLNHDAMYWYRQDPGQGLRLIYYSQIVNDFQKGDIAEGYSVSREKKESFPLTVTSAQKNPTAFYLCASIGGLDHEQYFGPGTRLTVT.

This clonotype showed up just once. This may come from a read error, since a much larger clone is one base off. The CDR3 here is CASSEGSGTGGVHGYTF. The CDR3 nucleotides are TGTGCCAGCAGTGAAGGGTCCGGTACAGGGGGCGTCCATGGCTACACCTTC. This chain connects TRBV2 to TRBJ1-2; TRBD1 matches 9 bases. Germline V gene sequence: CDR1 SNHLY, CDR2 FYNNEI. The CDR3 runs to 17 residues. Unmatched junction bases numbered 12, after V lost 1 base and J lost 6 bases.

This clonotype was counted many times. The rearrangement uses TRBV30 and TRBJ2-7, with D possibly being TRBD1 (6 bases). Per germline, CDR1 GTSNPN and CDR2 SVGIG (reference sequence). This CDR3 has 13 amino acids. V was shortened by 0 bases and J by 3 bases, with 9 bases between the two germline ends. Here the CDR3 reads CAWSVTGNYEQYF. The CDR3 coding sequence is TGTGCCTGGAGTGTAACAGGGAACTACGAGCAGTACTTC.

This clonotype was observed at least ten times. The V and J genes are TRBV6-1 and TRBJ1-5, with D hard to call. This CDR3 is built from 11 residues. Germline lookup yields CDR1 MNHNS and CDR2 SASEGT. Trimming took off 2 bases at V and 5 bases at J, with 1 base between the two ends. CDR3 loop: CASSEYQPQHF. CDR3 nucleotides: TGTGCCAGCAGTGAATATCAGCCCCAGCATTTT.

This chain links TRBV4-1 with TRBJ2-2, with TRBD1 as a possible D gene (5 bases). Germline loops: CDR1 MGHRA, CDR2 YSYEKL. The CDR3 is made up of 14 amino acids. The V end lost 3 bases, the J end lost 1 base, and 6 bases lay between the germline ends. The chain's CDR3 is CASSQGQNTGELFF. The CDR3 DNA is TGCGCCAGCAGCCAGGGGCAGAACACCGGGGAGCTGTTTTTT.

This clonotype was detected many times. The J gene is TRBJ2-2, the V gene TRBV20-1, with 10 bases lining up with TRBD1. The CDR3 extends over 20 amino acids. The germline V gene encodes CDR1 DFQATT and CDR2 SNEGSKA (reference sequence). V gave up 0 bases and J gave up 0 bases; unmatched junction bases: 13. The CDR3: CSARDRDRGPLIPNTGELFF. In nucleotides, the CDR3 is TGCAGTGCTAGAGACAGGGACAGGGGCCCACTTATACCGAACACCGGGGAGCTGTTTTTT.

The sample holds many counts of this clonotype. The chain has TRBV20-1 and TRBJ1-5; a weak D match, TRBD1 (5 bases). V lost 1 base to trimming and J lost 1 base, with 5 bases between them. This CDR3 spans 13 amino acids. Germline-derived CDR1 and CDR2 are DFQATT and SNEGSKA (reference sequence). CDR3 loop: CSARGQSNQPQHF. For the CDR3, the DNA is TGCAGTGCTAGAGGACAGAGCAATCAGCCCCAGCATTTT.